This T cell receptor (beta chain) was obtained from a study of T cells in localized non-small cell lung cancer. Study-level points and caveats: Clonality of T cells reached its maximum in uninvolved adjacent lung, surpassing tumor.

This clone is a singleton in its sample. No antigen is known for it. TCRdb's table, derived via immunoSEQ multiplex PCR, lists solely in-frame clones and lacks some. This table has tens of thousands of clones, 85% to 90% appearing once. This CDR3 spans 15 amino acids. The V end lost 2 bases, the J end lost 4 bases, and 15 bases lay between the germline ends. The germline gives CDR1 KGHSH, CDR2 LQKENI. The receptor comes from a male donor older than 55 with stage I squamous cell lung carcinoma. V gene TRBV18 combines with J gene TRBJ2-7; either TRBD1 or TRBD2 may supply D (6 bases each). The source material was peripheral blood, sampled before any cancer treatment. Here the CDR3 DNA reads TGTGCCAGCTCACCATCGGGACACGGGGGTTACGAGCAGTACTTC. Translated, it gives CASSPSGHGGYEQYF.